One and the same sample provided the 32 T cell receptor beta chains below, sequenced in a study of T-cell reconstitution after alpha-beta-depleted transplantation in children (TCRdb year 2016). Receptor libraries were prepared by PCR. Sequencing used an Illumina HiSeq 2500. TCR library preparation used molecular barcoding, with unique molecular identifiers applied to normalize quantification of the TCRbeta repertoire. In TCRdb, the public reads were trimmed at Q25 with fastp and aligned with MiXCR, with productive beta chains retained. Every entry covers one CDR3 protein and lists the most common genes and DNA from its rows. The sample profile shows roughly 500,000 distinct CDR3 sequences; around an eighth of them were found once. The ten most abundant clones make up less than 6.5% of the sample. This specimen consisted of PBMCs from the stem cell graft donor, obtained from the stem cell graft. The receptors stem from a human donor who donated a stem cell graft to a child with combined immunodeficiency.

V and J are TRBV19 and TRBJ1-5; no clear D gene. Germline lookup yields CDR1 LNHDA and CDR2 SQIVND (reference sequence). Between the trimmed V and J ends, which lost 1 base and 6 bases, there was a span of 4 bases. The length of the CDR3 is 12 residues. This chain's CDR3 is CASSIVFQPQHF. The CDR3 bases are TGTGCCAGTAGTATAGTATTTCAGCCCCAGCATTTT.

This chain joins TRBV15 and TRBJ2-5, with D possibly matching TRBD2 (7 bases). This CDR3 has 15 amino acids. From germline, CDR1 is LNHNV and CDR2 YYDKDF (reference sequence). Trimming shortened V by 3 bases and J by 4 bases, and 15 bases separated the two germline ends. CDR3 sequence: CATSSRTGRGETQYF. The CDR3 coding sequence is TGTGCCACCAGCAGTCGCACAGGGAGGGGAGAGACCCAGTACTTC.

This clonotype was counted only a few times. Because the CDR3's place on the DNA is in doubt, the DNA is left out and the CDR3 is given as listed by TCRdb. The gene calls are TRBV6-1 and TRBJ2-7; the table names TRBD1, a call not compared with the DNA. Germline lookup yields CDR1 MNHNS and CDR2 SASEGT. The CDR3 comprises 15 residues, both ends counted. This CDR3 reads CASSEWGQGSRFCSF.

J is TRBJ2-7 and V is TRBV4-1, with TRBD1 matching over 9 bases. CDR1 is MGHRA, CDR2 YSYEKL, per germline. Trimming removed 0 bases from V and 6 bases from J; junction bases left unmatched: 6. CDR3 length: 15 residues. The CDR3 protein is CASSQDHGQGSEQYF. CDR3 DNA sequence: TGCGCCAGCAGCCAAGATCATGGACAGGGGAGCGAGCAGTACTTC.

The CDR3, as DNA: TGTGCCAGCAGCATAAACGGGGACCCTCTTGGCACTGAAGCTTTCTTT. Residues: CASSINGDPLGTEAFF. The V call is TRBV11-2, the J call TRBJ1-1, with a possible D match to TRBD1 (5 bases). This CDR3 is built from 16 residues. The ends were cut back, 5 bases at V and 4 bases at J, with 20 bases in the middle. Germline V gives CDR1 SGHAT, CDR2 FQNNGV.

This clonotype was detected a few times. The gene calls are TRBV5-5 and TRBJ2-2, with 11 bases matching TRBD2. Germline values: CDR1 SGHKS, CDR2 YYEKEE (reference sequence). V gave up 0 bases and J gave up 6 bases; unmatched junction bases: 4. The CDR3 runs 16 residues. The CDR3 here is CASSLGSGRDAGELFF. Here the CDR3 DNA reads TGTGCCAGCAGCTTGGGTAGCGGGAGGGATGCCGGGGAGCTGTTTTTT. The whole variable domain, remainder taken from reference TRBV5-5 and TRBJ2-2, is DAGVTQSPTHLIKTRGQQVTLRCSPISGHKSVSWYQQVLGQGPQFIFQYYEKEERGRGNFPDRFSARQFPNYSSELNVNALLLGDSALYLCASSLGSGRDAGELFFGEGSRLTVL.

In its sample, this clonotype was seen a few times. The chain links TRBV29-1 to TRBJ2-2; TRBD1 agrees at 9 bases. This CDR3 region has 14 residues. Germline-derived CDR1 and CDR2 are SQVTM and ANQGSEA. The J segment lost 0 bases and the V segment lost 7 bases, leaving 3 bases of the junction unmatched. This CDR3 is CSGGQGTNTGELFF. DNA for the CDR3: TGCAGCGGAGGACAGGGGACGAACACCGGGGAGCTGTTTTTT.

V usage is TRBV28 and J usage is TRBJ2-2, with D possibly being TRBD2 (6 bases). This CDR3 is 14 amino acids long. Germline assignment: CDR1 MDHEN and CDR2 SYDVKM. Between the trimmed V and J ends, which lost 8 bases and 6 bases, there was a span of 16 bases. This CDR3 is CASPRGERAGELFF. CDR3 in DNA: TGTGCCAGCCCCCGGGGAGAGCGGGCCGGGGAGCTGTTTTTT.

The CDR3 here is CASSEGLAGGPSGTQYF. The CDR3 region has the DNA TGTGCCAGCAGTGAAGGACTAGCGGGAGGGCCCAGCGGAACGCAGTATTTT. The rearrangement joins TRBV25-1 to TRBJ2-3; 15 positions match TRBD2. The J segment lost 9 bases and the V segment lost 2 bases, leaving 9 bases of the junction unmatched. CDR1 is MGHDK and CDR2 is SYGVNS in the germline V gene. This CDR3 contains 17 residues.

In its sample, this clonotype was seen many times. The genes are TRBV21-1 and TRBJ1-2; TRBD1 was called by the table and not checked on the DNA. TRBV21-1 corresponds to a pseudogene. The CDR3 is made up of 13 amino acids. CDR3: CASSFGTAYGYTF. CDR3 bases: TGTGCCAGCAGCTTCGGGACAGCCTATGGCTACACCTTC.

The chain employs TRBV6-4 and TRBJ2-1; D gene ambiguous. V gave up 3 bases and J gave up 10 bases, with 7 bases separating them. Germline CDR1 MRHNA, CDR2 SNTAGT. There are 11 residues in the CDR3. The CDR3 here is CASSDGSEQFF. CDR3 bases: TGTGCCAGCAGTGATGGGTCGGAGCAGTTCTTC.

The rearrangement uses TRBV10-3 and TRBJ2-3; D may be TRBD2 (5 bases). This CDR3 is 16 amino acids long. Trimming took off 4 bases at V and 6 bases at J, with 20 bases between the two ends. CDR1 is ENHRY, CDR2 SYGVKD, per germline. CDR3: CAISGVGVASADTQYF. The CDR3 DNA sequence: TGTGCCATCAGTGGTGTCGGGGTAGCGAGCGCGGATACGCAGTATTTT.

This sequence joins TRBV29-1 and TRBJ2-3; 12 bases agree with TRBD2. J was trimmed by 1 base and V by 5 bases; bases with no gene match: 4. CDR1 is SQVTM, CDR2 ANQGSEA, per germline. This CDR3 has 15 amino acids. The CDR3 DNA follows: TGCAGCGTTCTAGCGGGGGGGCCCCGCACAGATACGCAGTATTTT. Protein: CSVLAGGPRTDTQYF.

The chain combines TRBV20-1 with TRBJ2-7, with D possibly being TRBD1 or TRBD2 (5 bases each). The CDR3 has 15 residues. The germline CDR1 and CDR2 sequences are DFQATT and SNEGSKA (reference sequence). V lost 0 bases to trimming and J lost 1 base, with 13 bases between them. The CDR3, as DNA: TGCAGTGCTAGAGATAGAGGGCGACAGTCCTACGAGCAGTACTTC. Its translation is CSARDRGRQSYEQYF.

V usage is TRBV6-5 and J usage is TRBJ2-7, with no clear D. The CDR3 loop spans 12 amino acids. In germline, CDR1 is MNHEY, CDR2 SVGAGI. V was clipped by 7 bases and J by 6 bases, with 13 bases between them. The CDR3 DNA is TGTGCCAGCAATTCCCCCCCGCTCGAGCAGTACTTC. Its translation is CASNSPPLEQYF.

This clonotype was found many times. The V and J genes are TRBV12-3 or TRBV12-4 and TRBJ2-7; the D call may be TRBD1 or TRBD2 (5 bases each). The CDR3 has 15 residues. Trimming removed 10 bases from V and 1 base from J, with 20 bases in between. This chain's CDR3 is CATAGMGPGSYEQYF. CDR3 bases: TGTGCCACCGCGGGCATGGGACCAGGATCCTACGAGCAGTACTTC.

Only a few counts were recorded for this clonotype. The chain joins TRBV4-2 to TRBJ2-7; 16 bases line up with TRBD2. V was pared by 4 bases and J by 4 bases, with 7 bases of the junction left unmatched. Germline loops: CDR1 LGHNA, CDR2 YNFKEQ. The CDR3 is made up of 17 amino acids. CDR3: CASSRHGTSGGVYEQYF. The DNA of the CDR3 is TGTGCCAGCAGCCGCCACGGGACTAGCGGGGGGGTATACGAGCAGTACTTC.

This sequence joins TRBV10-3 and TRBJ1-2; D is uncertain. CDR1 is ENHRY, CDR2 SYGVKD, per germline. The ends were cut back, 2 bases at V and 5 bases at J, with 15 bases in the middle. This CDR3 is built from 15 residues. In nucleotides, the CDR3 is TGTGCCATCAGTGAGAGTATCAGACCGGGTTATGGCTACACCTTC. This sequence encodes CAISESIRPGYGYTF.

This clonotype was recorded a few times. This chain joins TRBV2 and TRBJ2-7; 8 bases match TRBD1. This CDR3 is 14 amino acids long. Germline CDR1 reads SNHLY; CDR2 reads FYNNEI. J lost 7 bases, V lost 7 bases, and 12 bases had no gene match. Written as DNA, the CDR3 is TGTGCCAGCACCCGGGCAGGGGGCAGGAGGGAGCAGTACTTC. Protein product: CASTRAGGRREQYF.

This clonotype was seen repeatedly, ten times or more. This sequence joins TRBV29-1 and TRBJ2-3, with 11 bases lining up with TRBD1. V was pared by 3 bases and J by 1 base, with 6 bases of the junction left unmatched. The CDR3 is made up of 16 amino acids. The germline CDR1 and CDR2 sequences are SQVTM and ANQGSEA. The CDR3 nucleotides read TGCAGCGTTGACTTCGGGACAGGGGGAGGCACAGATACGCAGTATTTT. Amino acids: CSVDFGTGGGTDTQYF.

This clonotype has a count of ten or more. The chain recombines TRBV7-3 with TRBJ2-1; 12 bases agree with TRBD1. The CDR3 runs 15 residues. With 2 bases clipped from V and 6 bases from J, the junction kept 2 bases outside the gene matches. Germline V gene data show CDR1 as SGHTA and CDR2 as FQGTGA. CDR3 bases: TGTGCCAGCAGCTTAGGGACAGGGGGCATCAATGAGCAGTTCTTC. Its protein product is CASSLGTGGINEQFF.

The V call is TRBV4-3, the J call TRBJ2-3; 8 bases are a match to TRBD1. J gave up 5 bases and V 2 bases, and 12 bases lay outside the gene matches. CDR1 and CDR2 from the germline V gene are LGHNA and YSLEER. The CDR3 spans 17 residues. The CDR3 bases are TGCGCCAGCAGCCAAACTCCTACGCAGGGGGCGTTAGATACGCAGTATTTT. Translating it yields CASSQTPTQGALDTQYF.

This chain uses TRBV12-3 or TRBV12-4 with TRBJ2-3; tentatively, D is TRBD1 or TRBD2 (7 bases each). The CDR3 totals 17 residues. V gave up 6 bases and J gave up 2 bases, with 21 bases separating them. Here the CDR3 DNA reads TGTGCCAGCAGCTACGACAGGGAGGGACTAAACACAGATACGCAGTATTTT. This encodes CASSYDREGLNTDTQYF.

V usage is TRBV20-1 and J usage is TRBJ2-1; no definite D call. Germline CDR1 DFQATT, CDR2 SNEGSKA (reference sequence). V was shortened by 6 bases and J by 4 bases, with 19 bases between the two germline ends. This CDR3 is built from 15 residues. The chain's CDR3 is CSAPPWLVVYNEQFF. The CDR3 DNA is TGCAGTGCGCCCCCTTGGCTAGTGGTTTACAATGAGCAGTTCTTC.

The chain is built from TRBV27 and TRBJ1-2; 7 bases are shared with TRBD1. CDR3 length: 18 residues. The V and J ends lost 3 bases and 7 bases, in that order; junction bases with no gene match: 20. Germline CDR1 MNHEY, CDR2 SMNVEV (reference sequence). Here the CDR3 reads CASSFRMSRDSRRRGYTF. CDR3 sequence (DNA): TGTGCCAGCAGTTTCCGAATGTCCCGGGACAGCAGGCGCCGTGGCTACACCTTC.

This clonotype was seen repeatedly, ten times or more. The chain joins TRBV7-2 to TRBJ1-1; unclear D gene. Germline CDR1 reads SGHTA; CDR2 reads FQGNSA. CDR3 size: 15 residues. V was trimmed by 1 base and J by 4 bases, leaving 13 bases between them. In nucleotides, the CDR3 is TGTGCCAGCAGCTTAGTCGGTTTGGGTCCCACTGAAGCTTTCTTT. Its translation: CASSLVGLGPTEAFF.

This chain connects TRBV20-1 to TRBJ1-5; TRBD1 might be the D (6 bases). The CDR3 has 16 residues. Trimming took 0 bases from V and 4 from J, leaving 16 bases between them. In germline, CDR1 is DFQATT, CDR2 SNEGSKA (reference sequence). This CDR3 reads CSARDLSRTANQPQHF. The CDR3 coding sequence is TGCAGTGCTAGAGATCTCAGTAGGACAGCGAATCAGCCCCAGCATTTT.

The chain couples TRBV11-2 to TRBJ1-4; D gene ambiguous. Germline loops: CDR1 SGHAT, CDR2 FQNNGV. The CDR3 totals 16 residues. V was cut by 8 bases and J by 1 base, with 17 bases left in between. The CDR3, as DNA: TGTGCCAGCCCCCGCGGCAGGAAAGAAACTAATGAAAAACTGTTTTTT. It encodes CASPRGRKETNEKLFF.

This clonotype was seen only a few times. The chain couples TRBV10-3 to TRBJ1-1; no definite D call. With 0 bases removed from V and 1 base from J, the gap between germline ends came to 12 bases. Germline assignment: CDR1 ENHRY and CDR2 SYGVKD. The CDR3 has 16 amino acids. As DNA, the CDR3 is TGTGCCATCAGTGAGTCTGGTAAAGGGTGGAACACTGAAGCTTTCTTT. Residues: CAISESGKGWNTEAFF.

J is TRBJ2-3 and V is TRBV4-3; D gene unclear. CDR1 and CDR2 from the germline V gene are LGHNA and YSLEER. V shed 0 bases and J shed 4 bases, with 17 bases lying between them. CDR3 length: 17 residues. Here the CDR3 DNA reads TGCGCCAGCAGCCAAGAAGGATCGAGATATACGGCAGATACGCAGTATTTT. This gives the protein CASSQEGSRYTADTQYF.

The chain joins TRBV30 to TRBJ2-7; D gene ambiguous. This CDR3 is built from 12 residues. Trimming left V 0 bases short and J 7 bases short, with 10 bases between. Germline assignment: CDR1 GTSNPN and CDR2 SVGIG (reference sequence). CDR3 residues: CAWSVTDWEQYF. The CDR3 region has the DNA TGTGCCTGGAGTGTAACGGATTGGGAGCAGTACTTC.

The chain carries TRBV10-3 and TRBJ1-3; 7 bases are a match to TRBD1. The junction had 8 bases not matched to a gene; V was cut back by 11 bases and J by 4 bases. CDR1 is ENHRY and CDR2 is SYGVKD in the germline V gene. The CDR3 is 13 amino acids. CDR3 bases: TGTGCCTCTCGAGGGACAGCAGGAAACACCATATATTTT. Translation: CASRGTAGNTIYF.